The 4 T cell receptor beta chains given below trace back to one sample, sequenced in a study of human T cells and chemical hapten exposure. TCRdb re-derived calls from the RACE reads in MiXCR, one entry per CDR3 protein. The sample consists of 65,000 or so distinct CDR3 sequences, under 7.5% of them appearing once. Specified time point: healthy volunteer bleed at 6 weeks. Before extraction, the whole blood was not fractionated, and total RNA was taken from it. The material sequenced was whole blood. These receptors came from a female donor in good health. Some clones in this sample may be carry-over from other donors' samples.

The chain is built from TRBV11-1 and TRBJ2-7; TRBD2 matches 10 bases. Germline assignment: CDR1 SGHAT and CDR2 FQDESV (reference sequence). CDR3 length: 15 amino acids. After removal of 4 bases from V and 1 base from J, the junction contained 4 bases not matched to a gene. The CDR3 protein is CASSYRLAGSYEQYF. The CDR3 DNA reads as TGTGCCAGCAGCTATCGACTAGCGGGTTCCTACGAGCAGTACTTC.

The rearrangement joins TRBV6-1 to TRBJ1-6; no definite D call. This CDR3 contains 15 residues. Germline lookup yields CDR1 MNHNS and CDR2 SASEGT. V was cut by 6 bases and J by 5 bases, with 14 bases left in between. The CDR3 DNA reads as TGTGCCAGCAGCGACATTGGCGGGAATAATTCACCCCTCCACTTT. Amino acids: CASSDIGGNNSPLHF.

This clonotype has a handful of counts. The V gene is TRBV7-2, the J gene TRBJ2-3; no definite D call. Germline CDR1 and CDR2: SGHTA and FQGNSA. Trimming removed 2 bases at V and 2 bases at J, with 14 bases between. The CDR3 runs 16 residues. The CDR3 nucleotides are TGTGCCAGCAGCTTACCCCTAGACGAGTACACAGATACGCAGTATTTT. This gives the protein CASSLPLDEYTDTQYF.

V gene TRBV20-1 combines with J gene TRBJ1-1, with TRBD1 matching 7 bases. V shed 6 bases and J 5 bases; nucleotides not matched to a gene: 6. Per germline, CDR1 DFQATT and CDR2 SNEGSKA (reference sequence). The CDR3 loop spans 12 amino acids. The chain's CDR3 is CSARQGCTEAFF. CDR3 sequence (DNA): TGCAGTGCCAGACAGGGATGTACTGAAGCTTTCTTT.